This is a list of T cell receptor beta chains from one sample in a study of regulatory T cells in long-lasting Graves disease. TCRdb recomputed calls from the multiplex PCR reads with MiXCR, one row per CDR3 protein. The table includes over 650,000 distinct CDR3 sequences, about 32% detected once. Sequenced material: peripheral blood mononuclear cells (PBMCs), taken when the disease was refractory, from a patient treated with antithyroid drugs. The receptors come from a female donor with Graves disease. The CDR3 runs from the conserved cysteine through the conserved F or W. The D gene is left open where the match is weak. For some rows the clone size is stated as once, few or many, or as a class when expanded; others skip it.

TRBJ1-1 | . | TRBV6-1 | many | CASSATDSSTEAFF | TGTGCCAGCAGTGCCACGGACAGTTCCACTGAAGCTTTCTTT
TRBJ1-1 | TRBD1 | TRBV6-9 | . | CASSFPLTGGKGTEAFF | TGTGCCAGCAGTTTCCCCCTGACAGGGGGCAAGGGCACTGAAGCTTTCTTT
TRBJ1-5 | . | TRBV2 | many | CASSEQGIGQPQHF | TGTGCCAGCAGTGAACAAGGTATAGGTCAGCCCCAGCATTTT
TRBJ1-2 | . | TRBV12-3/TRBV12-4 | many | CASSPLAAGTANYGYTF | TGTGCCAGCAGTCCCTTGGCCGCGGGGACGGCTAACTATGGCTACACCTTC
TRBJ1-5 | . | TRBV28 | few | CASSPRSDYWPQHF | TGTGCCAGCAGTCCTCGGTCAGATTATTGGCCCCAGCATTTT
TRBJ1-5 | . | TRBV6-2/TRBV6-3 | few | CASSYDPQGFQPQHF | TGTGCCAGCAGTTACGACCCACAGGGTTTTCAGCCCCAGCATTTT
TRBJ1-5 | . | TRBV28 | . | CACSSAKGSNQPQHF | TGTGCCTGCAGCTCGGCTAAGGGGAGCAATCAGCCCCAGCATTTT
TRBJ2-5 | . | TRBV12-3/TRBV12-4 | many | CASSPNLLGWSETQYF | TGTGCCAGCAGCCCTAACCTACTAGGATGGTCAGAGACCCAGTACTTC
TRBJ1-4 | . | TRBV12-3/TRBV12-4 | . | CASGVRSSTNEKLFF | TGTGCCAGCGGAGTTCGGTCCTCAACTAATGAAAAACTGTTTTTT
TRBJ1-5 | . | TRBV28 | many | CASSPGVYQPQHF | TGTGCCAGCAGCCCAGGAGTTTATCAGCCCCAGCATTTT
TRBJ2-5 | TRBD1 | TRBV11-2 | many | CASSHRQGQETQYF | TGTGCCAGCAGCCATCGACAGGGGCAAGAGACCCAGTACTTC
TRBJ1-2 | . | TRBV12-3/TRBV12-4 | many | CASSLNRPYGYTF | TGTGCCAGCAGTTTGAACAGACCCTATGGCTACACCTTC
TRBJ1-2 | . | TRBV27 | few | CASSYRRGERYGYTF | TGTGCCAGCAGTTACCGACGGGGGGAAAGATATGGCTACACCTTC
TRBJ1-4 | TRBD1 | TRBV11-2 | many | CASSPGQGNEKLFF | TGTGCCAGCAGTCCGGGACAGGGAAATGAAAAACTGTTTTTT
TRBJ1-2 | . | TRBV28 | . | CASSLLASYYGYTF | TGTGCCAGCAGTTTATTAGCCAGCTACTATGGCTACACCTTC